The clone carrying this T cell receptor (beta chain) was found a few times. One entry per CDR3 protein, called by TCRdb with MiXCR from the RT-PCR reads. The table records 110,000 or so distinct CDR3 sequences, less than 45% of them present only once. The CDR3 has 13 residues. J gave up 4 bases and V 4 bases, and 4 bases lay outside the gene matches. Germline V gene lookup returns CDR1 SGDLS and CDR2 YYNGEE. The data originate from a study of patients and donors after allogeneic stem cell transplantation. The chain employs TRBV9 and TRBJ1-2; 7 bases align to TRBD1. The sample consisted of blood, either unsorted or a sorted T cell fraction (not recorded which). This clonotype was obtained from a human donor who was either an allogeneic HSCT recipient or a stem cell or donor lymphocyte infusion donor (not recorded which). It is not recorded whose cells these are; they may come from a transplant donor. The chain's CDR3 is CASSTGTAYGYTF. DNA of the CDR3: TGTGCCAGCAGCACCGGGACAGCCTATGGCTACACCTTC. The full variable domain, its missing parts supplied by reference TRBV9 and TRBJ1-2, is DSGVTQTPKHLITATGQRVTLRCSPRSGDLSVYWYQQSLDQGLQFLIQYYNGEERAKGNILERFSAQQFPDLHSELNLSSLELGDSALYFCASSTGTAYGYTFGSGTRLTVV.